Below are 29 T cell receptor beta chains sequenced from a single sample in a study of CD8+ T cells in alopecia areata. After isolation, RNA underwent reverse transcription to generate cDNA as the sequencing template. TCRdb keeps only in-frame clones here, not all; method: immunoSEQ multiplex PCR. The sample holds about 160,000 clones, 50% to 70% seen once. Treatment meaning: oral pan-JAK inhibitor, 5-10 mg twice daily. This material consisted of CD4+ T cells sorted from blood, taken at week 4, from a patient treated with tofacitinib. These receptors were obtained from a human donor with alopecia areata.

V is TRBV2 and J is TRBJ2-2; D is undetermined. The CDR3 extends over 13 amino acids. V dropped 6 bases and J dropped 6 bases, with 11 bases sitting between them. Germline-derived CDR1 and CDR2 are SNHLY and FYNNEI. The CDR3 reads CASRRTVSGELFF. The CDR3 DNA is TGTGCCAGCAGGCGCACCGTATCCGGGGAGCTGTTTTTT.

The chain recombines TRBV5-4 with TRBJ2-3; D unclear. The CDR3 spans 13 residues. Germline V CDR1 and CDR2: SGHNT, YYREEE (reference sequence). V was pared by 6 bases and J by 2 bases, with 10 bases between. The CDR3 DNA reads TGTGCCAGCAAGAACACCGCCACAGATACGCAGTATTTT. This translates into CASKNTATDTQYF.

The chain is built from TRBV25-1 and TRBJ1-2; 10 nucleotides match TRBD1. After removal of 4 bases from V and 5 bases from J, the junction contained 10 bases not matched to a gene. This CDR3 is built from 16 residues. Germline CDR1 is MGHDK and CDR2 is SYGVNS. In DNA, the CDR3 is TGTGCCAGCAGTGCCCTAACGGGACAGGGGTTTTATGGCTACACCTTC. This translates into CASSALTGQGFYGYTF.

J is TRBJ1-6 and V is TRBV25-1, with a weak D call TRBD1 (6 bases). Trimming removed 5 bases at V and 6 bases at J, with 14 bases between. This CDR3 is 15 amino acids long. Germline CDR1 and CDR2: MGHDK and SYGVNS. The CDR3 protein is CASSPLQGSNSPLHF. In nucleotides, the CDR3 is TGTGCCAGCAGTCCTCTCCAGGGGAGTAATTCACCCCTCCACTTT.

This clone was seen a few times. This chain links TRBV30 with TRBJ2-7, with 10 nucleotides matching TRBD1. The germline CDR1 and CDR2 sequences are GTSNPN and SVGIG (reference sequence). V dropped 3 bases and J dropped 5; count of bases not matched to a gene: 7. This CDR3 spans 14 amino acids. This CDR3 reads CAWSAGTGEDEQYF. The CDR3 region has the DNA TGTGCCTGGAGCGCCGGGACAGGGGAGGACGAGCAGTACTTC.

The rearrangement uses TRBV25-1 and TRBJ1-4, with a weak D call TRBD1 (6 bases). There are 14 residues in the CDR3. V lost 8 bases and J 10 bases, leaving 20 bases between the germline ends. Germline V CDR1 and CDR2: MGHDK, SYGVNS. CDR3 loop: CASRSTGVFGKLFF. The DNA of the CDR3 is TGTGCCAGCCGATCGACAGGAGTCTTTGGAAAACTGTTTTTT. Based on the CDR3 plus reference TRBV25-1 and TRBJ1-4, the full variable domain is EADIYQTPRYLVIGTGKKITLECSQTMGHDKMYWYQQDPGMELHLIHYSYGVNSTEKGDLSSESTVSRIRTEHFPLTLESARPSHTSQYLCASRSTGVFGKLFFGSGTQLSVL.

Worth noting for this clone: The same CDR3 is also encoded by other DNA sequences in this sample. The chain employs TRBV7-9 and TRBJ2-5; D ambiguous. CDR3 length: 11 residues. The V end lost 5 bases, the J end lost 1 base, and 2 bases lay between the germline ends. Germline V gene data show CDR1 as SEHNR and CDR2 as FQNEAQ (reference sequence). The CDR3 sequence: CASSPQETQYF. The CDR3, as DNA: TGTGCCAGCAGCCCCCAAGAGACCCAGTACTTC.

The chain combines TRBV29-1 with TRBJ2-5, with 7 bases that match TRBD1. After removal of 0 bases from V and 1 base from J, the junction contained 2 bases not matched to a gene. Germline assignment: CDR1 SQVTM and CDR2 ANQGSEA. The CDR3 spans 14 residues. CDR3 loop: CSVEDRDSQETQYF. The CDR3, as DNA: TGCAGCGTTGAAGATCGGGACAGCCAAGAGACCCAGTACTTC.

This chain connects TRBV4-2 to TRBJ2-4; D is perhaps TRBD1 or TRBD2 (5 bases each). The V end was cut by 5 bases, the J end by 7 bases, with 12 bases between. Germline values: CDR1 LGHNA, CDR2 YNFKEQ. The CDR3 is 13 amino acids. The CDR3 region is CASSDFGANIQYF. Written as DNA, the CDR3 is TGTGCCAGCAGCGATTTCGGGGCGAACATTCAGTACTTC.

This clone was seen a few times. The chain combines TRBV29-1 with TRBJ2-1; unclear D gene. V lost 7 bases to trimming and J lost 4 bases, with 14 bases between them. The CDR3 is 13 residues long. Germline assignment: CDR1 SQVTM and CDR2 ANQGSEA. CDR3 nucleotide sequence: TGCAGCGCGGCGAGTCTTGGGTACAATGAGCAGTTCTTC. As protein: CSAASLGYNEQFF.

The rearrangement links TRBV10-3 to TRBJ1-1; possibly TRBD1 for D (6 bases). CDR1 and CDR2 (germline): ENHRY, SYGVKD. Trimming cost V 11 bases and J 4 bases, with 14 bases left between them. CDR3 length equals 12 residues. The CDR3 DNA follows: TGTGCCGTAAGGGGGGCCCTCACTGAAGCTTTCTTT. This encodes CAVRGALTEAFF.

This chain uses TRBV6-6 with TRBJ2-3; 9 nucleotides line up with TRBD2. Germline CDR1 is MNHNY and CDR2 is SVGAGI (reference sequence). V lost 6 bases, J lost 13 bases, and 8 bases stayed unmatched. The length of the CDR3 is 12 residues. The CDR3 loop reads CASRPPGLAEYF. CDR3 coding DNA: TGTGCCAGCAGACCTCCGGGACTAGCAGAGTATTTT.

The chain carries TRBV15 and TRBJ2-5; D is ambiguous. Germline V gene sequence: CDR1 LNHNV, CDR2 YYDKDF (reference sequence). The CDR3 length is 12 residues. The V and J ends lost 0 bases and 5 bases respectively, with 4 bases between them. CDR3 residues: CATSRDVETQYF. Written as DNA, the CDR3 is TGTGCCACCAGCAGAGATGTGGAGACCCAGTACTTC.

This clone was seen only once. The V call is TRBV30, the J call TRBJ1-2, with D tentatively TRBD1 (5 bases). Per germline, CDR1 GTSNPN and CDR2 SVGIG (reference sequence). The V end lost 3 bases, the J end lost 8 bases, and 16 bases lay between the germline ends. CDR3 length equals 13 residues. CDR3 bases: TGTGCCTGGAGACCAAACAGGTTTGGGGGCTACACCTTC. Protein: CAWRPNRFGGYTF.

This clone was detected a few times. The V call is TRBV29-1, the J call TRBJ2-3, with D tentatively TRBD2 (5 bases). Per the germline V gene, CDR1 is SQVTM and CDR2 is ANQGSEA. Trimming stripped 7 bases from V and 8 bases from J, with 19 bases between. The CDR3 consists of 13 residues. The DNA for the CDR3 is TGCAGCGCAGAGAGTGTTGCGGGTAGTACGCAGTATTTT. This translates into CSAESVAGSTQYF.

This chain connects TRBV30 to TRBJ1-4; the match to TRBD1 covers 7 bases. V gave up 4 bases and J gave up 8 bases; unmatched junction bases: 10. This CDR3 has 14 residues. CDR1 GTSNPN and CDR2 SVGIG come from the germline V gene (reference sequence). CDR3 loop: CAWMPRGTVEKLFF. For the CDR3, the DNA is TGTGCCTGGATGCCACGGGGGACAGTGGAAAAACTGTTTTTT.

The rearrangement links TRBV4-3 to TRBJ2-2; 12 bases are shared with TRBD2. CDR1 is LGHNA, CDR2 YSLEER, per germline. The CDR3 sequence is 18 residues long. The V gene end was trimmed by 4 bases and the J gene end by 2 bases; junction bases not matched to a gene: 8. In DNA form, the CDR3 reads TGCGCCAGCAGCCTCCGGTCTAGCGGGGGGGCAAACACCGGGGAGCTGTTTTTT. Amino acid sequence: CASSLRSSGGANTGELFF.

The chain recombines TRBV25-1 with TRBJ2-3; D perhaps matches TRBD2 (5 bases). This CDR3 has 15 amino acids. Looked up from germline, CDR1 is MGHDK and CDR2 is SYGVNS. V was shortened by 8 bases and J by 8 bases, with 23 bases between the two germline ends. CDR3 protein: CASWGDSGTSGTQYF. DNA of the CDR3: TGTGCCAGCTGGGGAGACTCGGGTACGTCGGGTACGCAGTATTTT. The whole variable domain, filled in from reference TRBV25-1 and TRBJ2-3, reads EADIYQTPRYLVIGTGKKITLECSQTMGHDKMYWYQQDPGMELHLIHYSYGVNSTEKGDLSSESTVSRIRTEHFPLTLESARPSHTSQYLCASWGDSGTSGTQYFGPGTRLTVL.

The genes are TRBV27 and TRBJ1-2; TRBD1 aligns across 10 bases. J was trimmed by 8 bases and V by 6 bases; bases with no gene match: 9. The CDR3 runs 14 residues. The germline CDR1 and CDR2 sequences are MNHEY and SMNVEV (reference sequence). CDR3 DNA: TGTGCCAGCAGCCGACAGGGGGCGGATTCGGGCTACACCTTC. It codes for CASSRQGADSGYTF.

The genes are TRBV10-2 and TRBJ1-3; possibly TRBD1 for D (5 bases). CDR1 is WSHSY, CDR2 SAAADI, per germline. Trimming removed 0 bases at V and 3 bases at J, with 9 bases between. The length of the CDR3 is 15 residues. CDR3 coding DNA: TGCGCCAGCAGTGAGTCCGCGGGGGTTGGAAACACCATATATTTT. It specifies CASSESAGVGNTIYF.

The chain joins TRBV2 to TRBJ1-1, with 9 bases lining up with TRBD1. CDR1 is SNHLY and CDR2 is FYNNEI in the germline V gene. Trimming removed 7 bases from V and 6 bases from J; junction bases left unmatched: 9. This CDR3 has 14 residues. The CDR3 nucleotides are TGTGCCAGCATATCGGGACAGGGAATCGCTGAAGCTTTCTTT. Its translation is CASISGQGIAEAFF.

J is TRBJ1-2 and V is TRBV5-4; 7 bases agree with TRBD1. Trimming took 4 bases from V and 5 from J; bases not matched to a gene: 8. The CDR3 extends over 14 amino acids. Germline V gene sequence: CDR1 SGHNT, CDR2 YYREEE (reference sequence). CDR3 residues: CASSAPGQRYGYTF. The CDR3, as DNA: TGTGCCAGCAGCGCTCCGGGACAGAGATATGGCTACACCTTC.

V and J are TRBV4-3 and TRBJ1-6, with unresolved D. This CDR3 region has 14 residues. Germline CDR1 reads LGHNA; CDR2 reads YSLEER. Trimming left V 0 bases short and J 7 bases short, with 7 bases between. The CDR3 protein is CASSQDSRNSPLHF. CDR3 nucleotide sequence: TGCGCCAGCAGCCAAGACAGCCGAAATTCACCCCTCCACTTT.

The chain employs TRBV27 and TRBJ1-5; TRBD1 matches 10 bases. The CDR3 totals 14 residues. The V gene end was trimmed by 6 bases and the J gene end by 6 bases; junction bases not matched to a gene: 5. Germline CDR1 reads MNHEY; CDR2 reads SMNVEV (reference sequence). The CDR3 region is CASRMGQGSQPQHF. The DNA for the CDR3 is TGTGCCAGCAGGATGGGACAGGGGAGTCAGCCCCAGCATTTT.

CDR3 protein: CASSSATIFQETQYF. The CDR3, as DNA: TGTGCCAGCAGCTCCGCCACAATTTTCCAAGAGACCCAGTACTTC. V gene TRBV21-1 combines with J gene TRBJ2-5; TRBD1 is taken as the D call from the table, unchecked against the DNA. TRBV21-1 is a documented pseudogene. The CDR3 extends over 15 amino acids.

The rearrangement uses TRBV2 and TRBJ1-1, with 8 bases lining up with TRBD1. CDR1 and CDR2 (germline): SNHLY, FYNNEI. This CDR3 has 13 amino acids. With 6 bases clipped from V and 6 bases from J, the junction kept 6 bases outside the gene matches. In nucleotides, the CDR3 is TGTGCCAGCAGGTTCAAGGACAGGGCTGAAGCTTTCTTT. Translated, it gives CASRFKDRAEAFF.

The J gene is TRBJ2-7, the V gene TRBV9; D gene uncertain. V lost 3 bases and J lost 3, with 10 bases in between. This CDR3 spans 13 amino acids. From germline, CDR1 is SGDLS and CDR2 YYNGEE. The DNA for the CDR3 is TGTGCCAGCAGCGGTATGGGGAACTACGAGCAGTACTTC. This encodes CASSGMGNYEQYF. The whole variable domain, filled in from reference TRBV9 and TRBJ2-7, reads DSGVTQTPKHLITATGQRVTLRCSPRSGDLSVYWYQQSLDQGLQFLIQYYNGEERAKGNILERFSAQQFPDLHSELNLSSLELGDSALYFCASSGMGNYEQYFGPGTRLTVT.

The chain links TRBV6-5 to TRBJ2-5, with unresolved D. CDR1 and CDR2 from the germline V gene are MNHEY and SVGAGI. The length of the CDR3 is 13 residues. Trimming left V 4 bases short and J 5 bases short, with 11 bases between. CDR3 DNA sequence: TGTGCCAGCAGTTTAACGTGGAAGGAGACCCAGTACTTC. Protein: CASSLTWKETQYF.

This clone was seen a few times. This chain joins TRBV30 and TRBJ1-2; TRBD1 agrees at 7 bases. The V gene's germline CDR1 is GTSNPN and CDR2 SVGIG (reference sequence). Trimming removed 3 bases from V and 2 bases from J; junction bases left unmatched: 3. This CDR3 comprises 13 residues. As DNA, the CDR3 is TGTGCCTGGAGCCAACAGGGGAACTATGGCTACACCTTC. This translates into CAWSQQGNYGYTF.